Reported below is one T cell receptor beta chain. Its antigen remains unknown. The CDR3 has 12 amino acids. The germline gives CDR1 SGHTA, CDR2 FQGNSA. Trimming shortened V by 2 bases and J by 8 bases, and 7 bases separated the two germline ends. This sample is part of a study of vaccination and CD4 T cells after COVID-19. The treatment was: approximately 9-day PBMC culture with coronavirus spike peptide pools or control peptides (ViraFEST assay). ViraFEST grew antigen-specific T cells using peptide pools, then sequenced TCRs. At the Johns Hopkins FTIC core, DNA taken from cultured CD4+ T cells was sequenced by way of the Oncomine TCR Beta short-read assay. TCRdb redid the calling of the PCR reads with MiXCR, one entry per CDR3 protein. The repertoire holds about 8,500 distinct CDR3 sequences, with 59% as singletons.

V usage is TRBV7-2 and J usage is TRBJ1-3; D is uncertain. What was sequenced was CD4+ T cells from blood, cultured in vitro. The clonotype comes from a human donor who had recovered from COVID-19. The CDR3 DNA reads TGTGCCAGCAGCTTACGGGTAGACACCATATATTTT. Amino acid sequence: CASSLRVDTIYF.